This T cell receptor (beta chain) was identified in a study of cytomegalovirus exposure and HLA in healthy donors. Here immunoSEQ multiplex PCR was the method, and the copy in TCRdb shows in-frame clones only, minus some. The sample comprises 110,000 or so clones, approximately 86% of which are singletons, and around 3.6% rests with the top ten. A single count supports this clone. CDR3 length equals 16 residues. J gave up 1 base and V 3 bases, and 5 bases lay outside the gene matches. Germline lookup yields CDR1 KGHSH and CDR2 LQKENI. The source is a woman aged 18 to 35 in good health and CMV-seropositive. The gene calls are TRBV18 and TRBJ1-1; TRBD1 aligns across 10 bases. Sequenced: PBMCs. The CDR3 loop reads CASSPDRGSWNTEAFF. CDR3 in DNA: TGTGCCAGCTCACCGGACAGGGGGTCATGGAACACTGAAGCTTTCTTT.